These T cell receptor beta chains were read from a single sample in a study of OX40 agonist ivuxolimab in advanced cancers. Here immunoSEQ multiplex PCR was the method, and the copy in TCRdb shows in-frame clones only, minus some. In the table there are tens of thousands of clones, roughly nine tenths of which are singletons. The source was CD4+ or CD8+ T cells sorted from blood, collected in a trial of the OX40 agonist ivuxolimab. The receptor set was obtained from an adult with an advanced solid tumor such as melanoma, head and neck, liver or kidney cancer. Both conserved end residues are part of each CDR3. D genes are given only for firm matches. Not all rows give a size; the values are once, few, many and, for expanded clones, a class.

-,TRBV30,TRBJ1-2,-,CAWMTGYGYTF,TGTGCCTGGATGACAGGCTATGGCTACACCTTC
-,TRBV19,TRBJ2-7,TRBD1,CASSFGTGGGGEQYF,TGTGCCAGTAGTTTCGGGACAGGCGGTGGTGGGGAGCAGTACTTC
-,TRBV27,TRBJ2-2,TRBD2,CASSLSMGLAGGRNGELFF,TGTGCCAGCAGTTTATCAATGGGACTAGCGGGAGGGCGGAACGGGGAGCTGTTTTTT
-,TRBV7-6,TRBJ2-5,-,CASSLVGGAQETQYF,TGTGCCAGCAGCCTCGTTGGAGGGGCCCAAGAGACCCAGTACTTC
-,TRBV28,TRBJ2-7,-,CASSYRIYEQYF,TGTGCCAGCAGTTACAGGATATACGAGCAGTACTTC
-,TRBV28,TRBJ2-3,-,CASSYRGWVKDTQYF,TGTGCCAGCAGTTACCGCGGGTGGGTTAAGGATACGCAGTATTTT
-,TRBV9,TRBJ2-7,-,CASSVEMGSEQYF,TGTGCCAGCAGCGTAGAAATGGGCTCGGAGCAGTACTTC
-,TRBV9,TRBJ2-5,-,CASSVQGTKETQYF,TGTGCCAGCAGCGTACAGGGGACCAAAGAGACCCAGTACTTC
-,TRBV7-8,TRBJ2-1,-,CASSLLANNEQFF,TGTGCCAGCAGCTTACTGGCAAACAATGAGCAGTTCTTC
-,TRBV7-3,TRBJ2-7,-,CASSLGVAYEQYF,TGTGCCAGCAGCCTAGGAGTGGCCTACGAGCAGTACTTC
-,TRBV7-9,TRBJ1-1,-,CASSSSGQSNTEAFF,TGTGCCAGCAGCTCTAGCGGACAATCGAACACTGAAGCTTTCTTT
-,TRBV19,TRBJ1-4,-,CASSPSPGTAKLFF,TGTGCCAGTAGTCCCAGCCCGGGAACGGCAAAACTGTTTTTT
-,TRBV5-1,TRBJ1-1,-,CASSLVWTDNTEAFF,TGCGCCAGCAGCTTGGTCTGGACAGATAACACTGAAGCTTTCTTT
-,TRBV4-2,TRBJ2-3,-,CASSQRVAERTDTQYF,TGTGCCAGCAGCCAAAGAGTAGCGGAACGCACAGATACGCAGTATTTT
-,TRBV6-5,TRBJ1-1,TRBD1,CASSQGGNTEAFF,TGTGCCAGCAGTCAGGGGGGGAACACTGAAGCTTTCTTT
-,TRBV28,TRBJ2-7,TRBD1,CASLPLDRAGYEQYF,TGTGCCAGCTTACCCCTGGACAGGGCAGGCTACGAGCAGTACTTC
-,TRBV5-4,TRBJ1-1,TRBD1,CASSLETGTYTEAFF,TGTGCCAGCAGCTTAGAGACAGGGACGTACACTGAAGCTTTCTTT
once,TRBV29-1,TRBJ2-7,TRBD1,CSVRTGGSYEQYF,TGCAGCGTCAGGACAGGGGGCTCCTACGAGCAGTACTTC
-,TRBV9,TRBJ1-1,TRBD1,CASSATGAKMNTEAFF,TGTGCCAGCAGCGCGACAGGGGCGAAAATGAACACTGAAGCTTTCTTT
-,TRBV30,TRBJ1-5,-,CAWSEVRGSGQPQHF,TGTGCCTGGAGTGAGGTGAGGGGATCGGGGCAGCCCCAGCATTTT
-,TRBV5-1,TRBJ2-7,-,CASSLGNEQYF,TGCGCCAGCAGCTTAGGAAACGAGCAGTACTTC
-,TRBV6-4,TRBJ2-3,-,CASSEEPDFADTQYF,TGTGCCAGCAGTGAAGAACCAGACTTCGCCGATACGCAGTATTTT
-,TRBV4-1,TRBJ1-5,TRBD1,CASSQEGSGTGIDQPQHF,TGCGCCAGCAGCCAAGAAGGCTCTGGGACAGGGATCGATCAGCCCCAGCATTTT
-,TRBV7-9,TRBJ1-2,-,CASSPGTDPGYTF,TGTGCCAGCAGCCCCGGGACTGACCCTGGCTACACCTTC
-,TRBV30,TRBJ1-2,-,CACSTEMANYGYTF,TGTGCCTGTTCGACAGAAATGGCTAACTATGGCTACACCTTC
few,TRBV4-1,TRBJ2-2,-,CASSGAGELFF,TGCGCCAGCAGCGGGGCCGGGGAGCTGTTTTTT
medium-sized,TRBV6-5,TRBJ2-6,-,CASSYEISGANVLTF,TGTGCCAGCAGTTACGAGATCTCTGGGGCCAACGTCCTGACTTTC
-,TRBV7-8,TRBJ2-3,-,CASSLVVQTTASPDTQYF,TGTGCCAGCAGCTTAGTAGTTCAGACCACCGCTTCCCCAGATACGCAGTATTTT
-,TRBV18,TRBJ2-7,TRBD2,CASSPQPTSPYEQYF,TGTGCCAGCTCACCGCAGCCGACTAGCCCCTACGAGCAGTACTTC
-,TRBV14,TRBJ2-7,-,CASSQVTAWEQYF,TGTGCCAGCAGCCAAGTGACGGCTTGGGAGCAGTACTTC
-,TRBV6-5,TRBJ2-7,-,CASSSRGTASYEQYF,TGTGCCAGCAGTTCCCGGGGGACAGCCTCCTACGAGCAGTACTTC
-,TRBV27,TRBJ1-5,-,CASSLGQNQPQHF,TGTGCCAGCAGCCTAGGACAGAATCAGCCCCAGCATTTT
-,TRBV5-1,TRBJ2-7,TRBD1,CASTLGQGSGEQYF,TGCGCCAGTACTTTGGGACAGGGGAGTGGCGAGCAGTACTTC
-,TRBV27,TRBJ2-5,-,CASSLSWGPTETQYF,TGTGCCAGCAGTTTATCCTGGGGCCCTACGGAGACCCAGTACTTC
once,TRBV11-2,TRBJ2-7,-,CASSLGGRNYEQYF,TGTGCCAGCAGCTTAGGGGGAAGGAACTACGAGCAGTACTTC
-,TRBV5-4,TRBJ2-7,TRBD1,CASSLDPTGASSYEQYF,TGTGCCAGCAGCTTGGATCCGACAGGGGCGAGCTCCTACGAGCAGTACTTC
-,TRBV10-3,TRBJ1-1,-,CAISTLRPGLIGNTEAFF,TGTGCCATCAGTACCCTCCGACCAGGCCTAATAGGGAACACTGAAGCTTTCTTT
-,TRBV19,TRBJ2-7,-,CASSIGPSYEQYF,TGTGCCAGTAGTATTGGGCCCTCCTACGAGCAGTACTTC
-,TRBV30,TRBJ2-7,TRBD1,CAWSVRDSGYEQYF,TGTGCCTGGAGTGTAAGGGACAGTGGCTACGAGCAGTACTTC
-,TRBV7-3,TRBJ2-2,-,CASRTEGGELFF,TGTGCCAGCAGAACAGAGGGCGGGGAGCTGTTTTTT
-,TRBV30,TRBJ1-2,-,CAVTGWAYGYTF,TGTGCCGTGACAGGTTGGGCCTATGGCTACACCTTC
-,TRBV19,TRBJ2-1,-,CASSPKGGEQFF,TGTGCCAGTAGCCCGAAGGGGGGGGAGCAGTTCTTC
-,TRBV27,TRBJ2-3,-,CASSFFGGKDTQYF,TGTGCCAGCAGTTTTTTTGGGGGCAAAGATACGCAGTATTTT
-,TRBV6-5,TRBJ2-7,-,CASSPGGVVGYEQYF,TGTGCCAGCAGTCCAGGGGGGGTCGTCGGCTACGAGCAGTACTTC
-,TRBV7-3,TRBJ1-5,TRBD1,CASSPYQRKDRGTPIKPIPQHF,TGTGCCAGCAGCCCCTACCAGAGGAAGGACAGGGGAACCCCGATAAAACCTATTCCCCAGCATTTT
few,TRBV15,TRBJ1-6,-,CATSRELSDSPLHF,TGTGCCACCAGCAGAGAACTTTCTGATTCACCCCTCCACTTT
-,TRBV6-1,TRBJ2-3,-,CASSEAEGTGGSTQYF,TGTGCCAGCAGTGAAGCGGAGGGAACTGGCGGTAGTACGCAGTATTTT
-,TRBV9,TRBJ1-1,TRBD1,CASSGQGRNTEAFF,TGTGCCAGCAGCGGACAGGGGCGGAACACTGAAGCTTTCTTT
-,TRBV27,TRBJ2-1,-,CASSWGNEQFF,TGTGCCAGCAGTTGGGGGAATGAGCAGTTCTTC
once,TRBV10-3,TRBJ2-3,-,CAISDRSTDTQYF,TGTGCCATCAGTGACAGGAGCACAGATACGCAGTATTTT
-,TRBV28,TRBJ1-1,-,CASSLGYSQAFF,TGTGCCAGCAGTTTAGGATACAGCCAAGCTTTCTTT
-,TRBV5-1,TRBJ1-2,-,CASSSRGGESSYGYTF,TGCGCCAGCAGCTCAAGAGGGGGGGAATCGAGTTATGGCTACACCTTC